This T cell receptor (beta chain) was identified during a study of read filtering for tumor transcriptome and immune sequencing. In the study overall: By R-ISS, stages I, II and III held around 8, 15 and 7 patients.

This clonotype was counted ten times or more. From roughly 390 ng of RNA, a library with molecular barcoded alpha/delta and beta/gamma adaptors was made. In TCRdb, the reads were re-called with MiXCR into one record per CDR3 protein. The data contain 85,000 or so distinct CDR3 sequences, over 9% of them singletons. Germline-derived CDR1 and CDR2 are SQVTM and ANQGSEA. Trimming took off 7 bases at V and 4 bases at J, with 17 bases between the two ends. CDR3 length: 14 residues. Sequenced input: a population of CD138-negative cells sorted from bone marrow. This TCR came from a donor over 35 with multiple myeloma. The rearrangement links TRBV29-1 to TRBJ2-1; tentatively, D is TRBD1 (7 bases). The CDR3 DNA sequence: TGCAGCGCCGGGTCCAGGGGGGCATACAATGAGCAGTTCTTC. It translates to CSAGSRGAYNEQFF.